The subject of this entry is one T cell receptor (beta chain). When the RNA was reverse transcribed, random hexamers were used with an input of roughly 0.45 to 1 ug. The CDR3 of TCR beta was amplified by immunoSEQ multiplex PCR across 54 Vbeta and 13 Jbeta. MiXCR, applied by TCRdb to the immunoSEQ multiplex PCR reads, yields one record per CDR3 protein. The repertoire includes about 75,000 distinct CDR3 sequences, approximately 93% of them detected once, and over 0.45% sits in the top ten. Germline V CDR1 and CDR2: SGHVS, FNYEAQ. Trimming removed 5 bases at V and 6 bases at J, with 14 bases between. This CDR3 spans 14 amino acids. The sample originates from a study of CD8 T cells in Susac syndrome. Patients with Susac syndrome met the recently defined diagnostic criteria for definite or probable disease. Negative isolation was used for CD8+ and CD4+ T cells and FACS enrichment for TEMRA cells.

The V call is TRBV7-6, the J call TRBJ2-1; D may correspond to TRBD1 or TRBD2 (6 bases each). This receptor was identified in a human donor with Susac syndrome. Sequenced material: CD8+ T cells from PBMCs. Written as DNA, the CDR3 is TGTGCCAGCAGCGGGGGGCCAGGGTCCAATGAGCAGTTCTTC. This codes for CASSGGPGSNEQFF.